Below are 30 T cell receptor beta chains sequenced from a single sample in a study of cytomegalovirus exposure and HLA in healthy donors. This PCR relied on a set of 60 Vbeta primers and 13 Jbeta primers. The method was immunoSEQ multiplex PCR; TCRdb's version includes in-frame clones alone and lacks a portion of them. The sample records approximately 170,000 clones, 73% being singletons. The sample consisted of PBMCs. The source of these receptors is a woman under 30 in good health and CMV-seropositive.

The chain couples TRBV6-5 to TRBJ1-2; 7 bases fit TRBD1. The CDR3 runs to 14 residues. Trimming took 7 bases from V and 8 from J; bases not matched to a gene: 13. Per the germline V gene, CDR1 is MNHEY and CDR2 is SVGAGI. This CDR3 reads CASKPTGAYGGYTF. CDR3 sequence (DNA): TGTGCCAGCAAGCCCACAGGGGCCTATGGAGGCTACACCTTC.

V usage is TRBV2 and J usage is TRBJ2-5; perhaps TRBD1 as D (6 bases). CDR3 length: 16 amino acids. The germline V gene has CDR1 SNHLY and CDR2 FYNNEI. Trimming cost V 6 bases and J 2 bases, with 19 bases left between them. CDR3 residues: CASSSFAGTTQETQYF. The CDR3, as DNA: TGTGCCAGCAGCTCATTTGCCGGGACAACACAAGAGACCCAGTACTTC.

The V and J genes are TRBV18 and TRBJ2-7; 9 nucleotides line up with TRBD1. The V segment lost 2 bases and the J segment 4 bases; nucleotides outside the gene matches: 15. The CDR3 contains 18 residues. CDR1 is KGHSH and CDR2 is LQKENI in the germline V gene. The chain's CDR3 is CASSPRDRASEGGYEQYF. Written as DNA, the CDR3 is TGTGCCAGCTCACCAAGGGACAGGGCATCCGAGGGAGGGTACGAGCAGTACTTC.

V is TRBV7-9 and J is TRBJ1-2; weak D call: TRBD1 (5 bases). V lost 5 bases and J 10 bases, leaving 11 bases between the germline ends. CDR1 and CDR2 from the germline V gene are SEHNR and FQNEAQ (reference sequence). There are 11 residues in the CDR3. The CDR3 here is CASSVTEDYTF. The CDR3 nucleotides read TGTGCCAGCAGCGTGACAGAGGACTACACCTTC.

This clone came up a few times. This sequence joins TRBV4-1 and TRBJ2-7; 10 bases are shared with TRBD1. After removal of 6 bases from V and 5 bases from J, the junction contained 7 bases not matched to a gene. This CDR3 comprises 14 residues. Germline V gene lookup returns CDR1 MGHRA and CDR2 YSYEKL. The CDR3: CASSWTGGLNEQYF. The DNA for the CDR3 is TGCGCCAGCAGTTGGACAGGGGGTCTCAACGAGCAGTACTTC.

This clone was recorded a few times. The CDR3 nucleotides read TGTGCCAGCAGTTACCGGGACAGGGGAAGCTATGGCTACACCTTC. This codes for CASSYRDRGSYGYTF. The chain links TRBV6-5 to TRBJ1-2; 10 bases match TRBD1. CDR1 MNHEY and CDR2 SVGAGI come from the germline V gene. This CDR3 comprises 15 residues. V was pared by 2 bases and J by 4 bases, with 4 bases of the junction left unmatched.

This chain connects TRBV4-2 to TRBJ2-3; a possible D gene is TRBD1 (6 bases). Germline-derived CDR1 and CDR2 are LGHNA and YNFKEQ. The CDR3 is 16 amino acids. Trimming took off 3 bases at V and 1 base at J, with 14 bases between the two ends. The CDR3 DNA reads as TGTGCCAGCAGCCAGGGACACCCGACTGGCACAGATACGCAGTATTTT. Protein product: CASSQGHPTGTDTQYF.

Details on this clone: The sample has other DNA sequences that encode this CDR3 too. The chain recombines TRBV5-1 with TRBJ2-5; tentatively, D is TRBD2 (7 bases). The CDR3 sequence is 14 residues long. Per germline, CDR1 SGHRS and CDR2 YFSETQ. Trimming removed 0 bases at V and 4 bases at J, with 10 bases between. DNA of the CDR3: TGCGCCAGCAGCTTGGAAAGGGGGGGAGAGACCCAGTACTTC. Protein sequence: CASSLERGGETQYF. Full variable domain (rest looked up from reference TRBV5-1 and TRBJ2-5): KAGVTQTPRYLIKTRGQQVTLSCSPISGHRSVSWYQQTPGQGLQFLFEYFSETQRNKGNFPGRFSGRQFSNSRSEMNVSTLELGDSALYLCASSLERGGETQYFGPGTRLLVL.

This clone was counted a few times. This CDR3 is CASRSGTGLYRLFF. The CDR3 nucleotides read TGTGCCAGCAGATCCGGGACAGGACTCTATCGACTGTTTTTT. This sequence joins TRBV28 and TRBJ1-4; TRBD1 aligns across 8 bases. The trim removed 6 bases at V and 13 bases at J, leaving 13 bases unmatched. In germline, CDR1 is MDHEN, CDR2 SYDVKM. This CDR3 is 14 amino acids long.

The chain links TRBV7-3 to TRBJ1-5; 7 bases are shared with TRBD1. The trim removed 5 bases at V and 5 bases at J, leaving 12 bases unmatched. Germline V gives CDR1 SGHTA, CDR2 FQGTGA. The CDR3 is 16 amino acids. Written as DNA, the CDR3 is TGTGCCAGCAGCCTAGGAGACAGGGCCAATGATCAGCCCCAGCATTTT. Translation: CASSLGDRANDQPQHF. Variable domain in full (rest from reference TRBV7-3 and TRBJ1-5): GAGVSQTPSNKVTEKGKYVELRCDPISGHTALYWYRQSLGQGPEFLIYFQGTGAADDSGLPNDRFFAVRPEGSVSTLKIQRTERGDSAVYLCASSLGDRANDQPQHFGDGTRLSIL.

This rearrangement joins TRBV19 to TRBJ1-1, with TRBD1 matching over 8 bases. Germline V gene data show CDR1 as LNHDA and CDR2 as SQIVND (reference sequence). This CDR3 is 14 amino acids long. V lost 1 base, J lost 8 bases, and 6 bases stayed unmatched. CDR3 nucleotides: TGTGCCAGTAGTATAGTCCGACAGGGGTTCGAAGCTTTCTTT. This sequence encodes CASSIVRQGFEAFF.

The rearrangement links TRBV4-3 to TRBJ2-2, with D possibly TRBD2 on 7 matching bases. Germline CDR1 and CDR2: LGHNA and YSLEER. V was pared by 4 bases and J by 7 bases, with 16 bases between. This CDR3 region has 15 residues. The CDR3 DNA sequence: TGCGCCAGCAGCCGAGGAGGGGGGGCCATCGGGGAGCTGTTTTTT. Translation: CASSRGGGAIGELFF.

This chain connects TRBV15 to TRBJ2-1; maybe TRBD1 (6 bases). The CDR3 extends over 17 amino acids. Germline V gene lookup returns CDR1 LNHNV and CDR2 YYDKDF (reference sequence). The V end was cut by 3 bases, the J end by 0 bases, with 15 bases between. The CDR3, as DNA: TGTGCCACCAGCAGGAAGATCCGGGACAACTCCTACAATGAGCAGTTCTTC. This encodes CATSRKIRDNSYNEQFF.

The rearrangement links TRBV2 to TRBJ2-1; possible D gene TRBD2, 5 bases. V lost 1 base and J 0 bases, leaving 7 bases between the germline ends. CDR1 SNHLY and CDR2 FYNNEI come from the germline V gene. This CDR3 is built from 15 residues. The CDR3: CASSEGTLSYNEQFF. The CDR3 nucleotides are TGTGCCAGCAGTGAAGGGACTCTCTCCTACAATGAGCAGTTCTTC.

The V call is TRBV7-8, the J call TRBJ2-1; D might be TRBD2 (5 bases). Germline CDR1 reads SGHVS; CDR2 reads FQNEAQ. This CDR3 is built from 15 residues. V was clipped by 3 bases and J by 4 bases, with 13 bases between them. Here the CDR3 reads CASSLTGKPYNEQFF. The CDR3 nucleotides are TGTGCCAGCAGCTTGACCGGGAAACCATACAATGAGCAGTTCTTC.

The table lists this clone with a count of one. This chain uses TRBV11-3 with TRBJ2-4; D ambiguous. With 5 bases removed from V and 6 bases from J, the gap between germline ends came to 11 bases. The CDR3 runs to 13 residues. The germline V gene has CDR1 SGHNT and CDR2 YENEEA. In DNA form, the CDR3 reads TGTGCCAGCAGCCGCGGCCCCGGAAACATTCAGTACTTC. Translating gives CASSRGPGNIQYF.

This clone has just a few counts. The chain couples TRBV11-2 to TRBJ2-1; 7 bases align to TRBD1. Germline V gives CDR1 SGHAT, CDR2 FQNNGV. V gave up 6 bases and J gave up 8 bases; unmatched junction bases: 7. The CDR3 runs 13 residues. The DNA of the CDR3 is TGTGCCAGCAGATTGACAGGGAAGGATGAGCAGTTCTTC. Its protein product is CASRLTGKDEQFF.

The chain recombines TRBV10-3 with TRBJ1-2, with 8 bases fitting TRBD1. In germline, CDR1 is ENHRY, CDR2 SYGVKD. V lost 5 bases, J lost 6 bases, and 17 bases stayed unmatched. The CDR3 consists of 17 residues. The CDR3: CAISPHDGTGGLNGYTF. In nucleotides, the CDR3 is TGTGCCATCAGTCCCCATGACGGGACAGGAGGCTTAAATGGCTACACCTTC.

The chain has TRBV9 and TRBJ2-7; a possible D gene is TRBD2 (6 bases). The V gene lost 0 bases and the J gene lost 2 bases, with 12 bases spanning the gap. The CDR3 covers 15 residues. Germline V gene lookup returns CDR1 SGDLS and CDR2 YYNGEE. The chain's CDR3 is CASSVAPGETYEQYF. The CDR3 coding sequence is TGTGCCAGCAGCGTAGCTCCGGGGGAGACCTACGAGCAGTACTTC. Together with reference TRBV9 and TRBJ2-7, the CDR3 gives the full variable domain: DSGVTQTPKHLITATGQRVTLRCSPRSGDLSVYWYQQSLDQGLQFLIQYYNGEERAKGNILERFSAQQFPDLHSELNLSSLELGDSALYFCASSVAPGETYEQYFGPGTRLTVT.

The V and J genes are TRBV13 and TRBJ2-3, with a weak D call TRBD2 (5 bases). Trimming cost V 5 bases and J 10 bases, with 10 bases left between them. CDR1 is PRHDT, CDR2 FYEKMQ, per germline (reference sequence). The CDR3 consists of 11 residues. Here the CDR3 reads CASSPLGAQYF. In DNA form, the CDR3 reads TGTGCCAGCAGCCCCCTCGGGGCGCAGTATTTT.

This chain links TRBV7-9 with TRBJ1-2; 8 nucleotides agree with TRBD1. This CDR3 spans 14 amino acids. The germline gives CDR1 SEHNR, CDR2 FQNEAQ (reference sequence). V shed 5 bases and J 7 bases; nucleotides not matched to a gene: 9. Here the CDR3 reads CASSAGQGIRGYTF. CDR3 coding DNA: TGTGCCAGCAGCGCCGGACAGGGCATACGTGGCTACACCTTC.

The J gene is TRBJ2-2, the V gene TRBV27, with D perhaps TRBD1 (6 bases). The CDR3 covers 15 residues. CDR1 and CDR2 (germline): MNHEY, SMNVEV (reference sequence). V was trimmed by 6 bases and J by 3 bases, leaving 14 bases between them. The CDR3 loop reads CASRGLTGYTGELFF. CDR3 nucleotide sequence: TGTGCCAGCAGAGGCCTTACAGGGTACACCGGGGAGCTGTTTTTT.

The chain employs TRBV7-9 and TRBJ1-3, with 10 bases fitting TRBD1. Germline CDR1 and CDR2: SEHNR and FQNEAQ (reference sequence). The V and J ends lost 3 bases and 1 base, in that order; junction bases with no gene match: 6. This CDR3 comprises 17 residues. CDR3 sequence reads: CASSFSGDRGSGNTIYF. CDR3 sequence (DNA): TGTGCCAGCAGCTTCTCCGGGGACAGGGGATCTGGAAACACCATATATTTT.

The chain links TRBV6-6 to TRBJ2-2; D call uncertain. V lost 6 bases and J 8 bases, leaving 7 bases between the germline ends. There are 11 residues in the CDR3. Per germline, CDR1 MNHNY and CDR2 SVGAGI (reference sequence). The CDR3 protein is CASSLRGELFF. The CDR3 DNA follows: TGTGCCAGCAGCCTCAGAGGGGAGCTGTTTTTT.

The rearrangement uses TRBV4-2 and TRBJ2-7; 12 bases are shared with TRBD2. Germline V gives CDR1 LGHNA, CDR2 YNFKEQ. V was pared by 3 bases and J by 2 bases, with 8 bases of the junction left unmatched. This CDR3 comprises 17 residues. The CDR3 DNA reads TGTGCCAGCAGCCAGAGACTAGCGGGGGCTTCAGCCTACGAGCAGTACTTC. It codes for CASSQRLAGASAYEQYF.

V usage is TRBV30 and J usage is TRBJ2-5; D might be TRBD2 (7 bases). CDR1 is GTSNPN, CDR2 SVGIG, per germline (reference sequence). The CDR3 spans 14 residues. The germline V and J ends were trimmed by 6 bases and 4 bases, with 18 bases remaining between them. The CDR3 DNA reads TGTGCCTGTTCCCACGGCGGGGGCCGAGAGACCCAGTACTTC. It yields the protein CACSHGGGRETQYF.

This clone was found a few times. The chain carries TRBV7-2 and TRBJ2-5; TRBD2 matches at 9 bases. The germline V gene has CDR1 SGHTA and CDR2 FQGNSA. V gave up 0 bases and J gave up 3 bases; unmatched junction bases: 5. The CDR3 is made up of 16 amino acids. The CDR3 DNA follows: TGTGCCAGCAGCTTAGCTCCTAGCGGGGAAGAAGAGACCCAGTACTTC. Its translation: CASSLAPSGEEETQYF.

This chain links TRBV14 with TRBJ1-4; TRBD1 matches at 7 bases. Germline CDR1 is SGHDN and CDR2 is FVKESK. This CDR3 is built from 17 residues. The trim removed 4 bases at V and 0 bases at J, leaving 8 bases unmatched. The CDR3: CASSPLGTEATNEKLFF. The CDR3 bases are TGTGCCAGCAGCCCCCTAGGGACAGAAGCAACTAATGAAAAACTGTTTTTT.

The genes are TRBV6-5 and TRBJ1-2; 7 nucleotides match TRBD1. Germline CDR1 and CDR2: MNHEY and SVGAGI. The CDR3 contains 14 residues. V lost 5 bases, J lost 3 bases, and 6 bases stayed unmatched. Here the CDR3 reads CASSPQGGDYGYTF. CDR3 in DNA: TGTGCCAGCAGTCCTCAGGGGGGAGACTATGGCTACACCTTC.

CDR3 in amino acids: CASSLARVVSPLHF. The CDR3 DNA is TGTGCCAGCAGCTTAGCCAGGGTGGTTTCACCCCTCCACTTT. The J gene is TRBJ1-6, the V gene TRBV7-2; D may be TRBD1 (5 bases). This CDR3 is 14 amino acids long. Trimming removed 0 bases from V and 9 bases from J, with 9 bases in between. Germline CDR1 SGHTA, CDR2 FQGNSA.